A selection of T cell receptor beta chains follows, all from one sample in a study of cytomegalovirus exposure and HLA in healthy donors. Profiling relied on immunoSEQ multiplex PCR, and the TCRdb table lists in-frame clones only, not all of them. The table includes roughly 99,000 clones, less than 85% detected once. Sequenced: PBMCs. These receptors were collected from a male donor in good health and CMV-seronegative. Both conserved end residues are part of each CDR3. A D gene is named only where the DNA matches it firmly. Some rows have no size entry. The others give once, few or many, or a class for an expanded clone.

clone_size j_call v_call d_call cdr3_aa cdr3_nt
few TRBJ2-7 TRBV6-1 TRBD1 CATWGTGYEEQYF TGTGCCACCTGGGGGACAGGGTACGAGGAGCAGTACTTC
. TRBJ1-5 TRBV28 . CATGLWPQHF TGTGCCACGGGACTTTGGCCCCAGCATTTT
. TRBJ1-1 TRBV29-1 . CSVQAHLSNTEAFF TGCAGCGTTCAGGCCCATCTCTCGAACACTGAAGCTTTCTTT
. TRBJ2-1 TRBV6-5 . CASSYSTVDEQFF TGTGCCAGCAGTTACTCGACTGTCGATGAGCAGTTCTTC
. TRBJ2-4 TRBV5-6 TRBD2 CASKGSGEKNIQYF TGTGCCAGCAAGGGTAGCGGGGAGAAAAACATTCAGTACTTC
once TRBJ2-3 TRBV5-1 TRBD2 CASSRGLAGGPNTDTQYF TGCGCCAGCAGCCGGGGACTAGCGGGAGGACCTAACACAGATACGCAGTATTTT
. TRBJ2-7 TRBV6-6 TRBD2 CASSQLAGRAEQYF TGTGCCAGCAGCCAACTAGCGGGAAGGGCCGAGCAGTACTTC
. TRBJ2-5 TRBV5-6 TRBD2 CASSSAWTSGLEETQYF TGTGCCAGCAGCTCGGCGTGGACTAGCGGATTAGAAGAGACCCAGTACTTC
. TRBJ2-2 TRBV28 TRBD2 CASSLTSGGNPNTGELFF TGTGCCAGCAGTCTCACTAGCGGGGGAAATCCGAACACCGGGGAGCTGTTTTTT
. TRBJ2-7 TRBV5-1 TRBD1 CASSLGQGALEQYF TGCGCCAGCAGCTTGGGGCAGGGGGCTCTCGAGCAGTACTTC
. TRBJ2-2 TRBV5-1 . CASSLISSGLTGELFF TGCGCCAGCAGCTTAATCTCCAGTGGGCTCACCGGGGAGCTGTTTTTT
. TRBJ2-2 TRBV6-6 . CASSPQGMKNTGELFF TGTGCCAGCAGTCCCCAGGGAATGAAGAACACCGGGGAGCTGTTTTTT
. TRBJ2-7 TRBV7-9 . CASSWGSDNYEQYF TGTGCCAGCAGCTGGGGCTCAGATAACTACGAGCAGTACTTC
. TRBJ1-1 TRBV6-4 . CASSDQGNTEAFF TGTGCCAGCAGTGATCAGGGGAACACTGAAGCTTTCTTT
. TRBJ2-7 TRBV5-1 . CASSQPPGQYF TGCGCCAGCAGCCAACCGCCCGGGCAGTACTTC
. TRBJ1-1 TRBV7-9 . CASSDWRKTEAFF TGTGCCAGCAGCGACTGGAGGAAAACTGAAGCTTTCTTT
. TRBJ2-3 TRBV27 TRBD2 CASSRAGASTDTQYF TGTGCCAGCAGCCGAGCGGGAGCTAGCACAGATACGCAGTATTTT
. TRBJ2-5 TRBV11-2 TRBD2 CASSSSGSETQYF TGTGCCAGCAGCTCCAGCGGGAGCGAGACCCAGTACTTC
. TRBJ1-2 TRBV9 . CASSVEILAGSRGYTF TGTGCCAGCAGCGTAGAAATTTTGGCAGGCTCGAGAGGCTACACCTTC
. TRBJ2-2 TRBV27 TRBD2 CASSFRLAGSYTGELFF TGTGCCAGCAGTTTCCGACTAGCGGGAAGCTACACCGGGGAGCTGTTTTTT
. TRBJ1-1 TRBV23-1 . CASSPRGTKAFF TGCGCCAGCAGCCCCAGGGGTACGAAAGCTTTCTTT
. TRBJ2-5 TRBV9 TRBD1 CASSVDPGQGRETQYF TGTGCCAGCAGCGTAGACCCGGGACAGGGCCGTGAGACCCAGTACTTC
. TRBJ1-1 TRBV5-6 TRBD1 CASSLPGQGRQWTEAFF TGTGCCAGCAGCTTACCGGGACAGGGGAGGCAGTGGACTGAAGCTTTCTTT
few TRBJ2-7 TRBV28 TRBD2 CASSLASGSIDEQYF TGTGCCAGCAGTCTCGCTAGCGGGAGCATCGACGAGCAGTACTTC
. TRBJ2-7 TRBV6-5 . CASSYDWGEQYF TGTGCCAGCAGTTACGATTGGGGCGAGCAGTACTTC
few TRBJ2-7 TRBV6-1 TRBD2 CASSEARTSVEQYF TGTGCCAGCAGTGAAGCTAGGACTAGCGTCGAGCAGTACTTC
. TRBJ1-4 TRBV6-5 . CASSRQATNEKLFF TGTGCCAGCAGTCGACAAGCAACTAATGAAAAACTGTTTTTT
. TRBJ1-1 TRBV27 . CASSLKGGVPTEAFF TGTGCCAGCAGTTTAAAAGGAGGGGTCCCCACTGAAGCTTTCTTT
. TRBJ1-5 TRBV4-3 TRBD1 CASSQDPGGQGLDQPQHF TGCGCCAGCAGCCAAGATCCGGGCGGACAGGGACTTGATCAGCCCCAGCATTTT
few TRBJ2-2 TRBV7-3 TRBD1 CASSAPGQGLGTGELFF TGTGCCAGCAGCGCCCCAGGACAGGGTTTGGGCACCGGGGAGCTGTTTTTT
. TRBJ2-3 TRBV2 TRBD2 CTSSGTSGGAQYDTDTQYF TGTACCAGCAGTGGGACTAGCGGGGGCGCCCAGTATGACACAGATACGCAGTATTTT
. TRBJ1-1 TRBV7-9 . CASSLGRQYPEAFF TGTGCCAGCAGCTTAGGACGACAGTACCCTGAAGCTTTCTTT
. TRBJ2-5 TRBV20-1 . CSTRRGETQYF TGCAGCACCAGACGGGGGGAGACCCAGTACTTC
. TRBJ2-7 TRBV4-2 . CASSQELVADTYEQYF TGTGCCAGCAGCCAAGAATTGGTAGCAGATACCTACGAGCAGTACTTC
. TRBJ2-1 TRBV29-1 . CSVARTVYNEQFF TGCAGCGTTGCCCGAACAGTATACAATGAGCAGTTCTTC
many TRBJ2-1 TRBV30 TRBD2 CAWSVLAGYNEQFF TGTGCCTGGAGTGTACTAGCGGGGTACAATGAGCAGTTCTTC
once TRBJ2-7 TRBV7-9 . CASSPDKTYEQYF TGTGCCAGCAGCCCGGACAAAACCTACGAGCAGTACTTC
. TRBJ2-6 TRBV2 TRBD1 CATRQGMGSGANVLTF TGTGCCACCCGACAGGGTATGGGTTCTGGGGCCAACGTCCTGACTTTC
. TRBJ2-1 TRBV5-4 TRBD1 CASSLDPGQGAWEQFF TGTGCCAGCAGCTTGGATCCGGGACAGGGGGCGTGGGAGCAGTTCTTC
. TRBJ2-7 TRBV28 TRBD1 CASSSNQRDRAGEQYF TGTGCCAGCAGTTCCAACCAAAGGGACAGGGCTGGAGAGCAGTACTTC
. TRBJ2-2 TRBV30 TRBD2 CAWRTSGTTGELFF TGTGCCTGGAGGACTAGCGGGACGACCGGGGAGCTGTTTTTT
. TRBJ1-5 TRBV28 . CASSFGTTSNQPQHF TGTGCCAGCAGTTTTGGCACGACAAGCAATCAGCCCCAGCATTTT
. TRBJ1-2 TRBV28 . CASKSGSPNYGYTF TGTGCCAGTAAGAGCGGGAGTCCTAACTATGGCTACACCTTC
. TRBJ2-7 TRBV29-1 TRBD1 CSVVHGTGVYEQYF TGCAGCGTTGTGCACGGGACAGGGGTATACGAGCAGTACTTC
. TRBJ1-5 TRBV28 TRBD1 CASSFWDRFNQPQHF TGTGCCAGCAGTTTCTGGGACAGGTTCAATCAGCCCCAGCATTTT
. TRBJ2-5 TRBV2 . CASKLQETQYF TGTGCCAGCAAACTTCAAGAGACCCAGTACTTC
. TRBJ2-2 TRBV19 TRBD2 CASSRVGGTGELFF TGTGCCAGTAGTAGAGTGGGAGGGACCGGGGAGCTGTTTTTT